The clone carrying this TCR beta chain was seen a few times. Its target is not known. The V end was cut by 8 bases, the J end by 6 bases, with 14 bases between. Germline-derived CDR1 and CDR2 are SNHLY and FYNNEI. This CDR3 contains 13 residues. This sample is part of a study of cytomegalovirus exposure and HLA in healthy donors. Study-level information: Findings of an earlier analysis included 117 million unique TCR beta sequences from some 200 million T cells. Overall study results and limits: It emerged from a later analysis that several of the most significant clusters appeared to be linked to common viral pathogens. Most subjects' HLA-A and HLA-B alleles were reportedly predicted from TCR beta sequences.

The PCR made use of 60 Vbeta and 13 Jbeta primers. Clones were sequenced by immunoSEQ multiplex PCR, and TCRdb holds only the in-frame ones, with some missing. The sample carries about 110,000 clones, around 70% recorded once. V usage is TRBV2 and J usage is TRBJ1-5; TRBD1 is a possible D gene (6 bases). The TCR comes from a woman in her thirties or forties in good health and CMV-seronegative. Input material: PBMCs. CDR3 nucleotides: TGTGCCAGCGCCCTCACAGGGTTTCAGCCCCAGCATTTT. Translating gives CASALTGFQPQHF.